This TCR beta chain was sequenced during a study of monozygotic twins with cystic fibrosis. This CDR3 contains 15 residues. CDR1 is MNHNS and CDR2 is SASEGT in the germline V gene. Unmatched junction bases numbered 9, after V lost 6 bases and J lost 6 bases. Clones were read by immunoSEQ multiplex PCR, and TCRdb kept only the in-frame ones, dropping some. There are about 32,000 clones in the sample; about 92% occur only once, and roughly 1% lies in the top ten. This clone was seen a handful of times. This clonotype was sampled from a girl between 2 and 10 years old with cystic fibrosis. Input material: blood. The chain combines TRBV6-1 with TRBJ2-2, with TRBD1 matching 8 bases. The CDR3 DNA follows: TGTGCCAGCAGGAAACAGGGGGGAGGCCCCGGGGAGCTGTTTTTT. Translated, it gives CASRKQGGGPGELFF.